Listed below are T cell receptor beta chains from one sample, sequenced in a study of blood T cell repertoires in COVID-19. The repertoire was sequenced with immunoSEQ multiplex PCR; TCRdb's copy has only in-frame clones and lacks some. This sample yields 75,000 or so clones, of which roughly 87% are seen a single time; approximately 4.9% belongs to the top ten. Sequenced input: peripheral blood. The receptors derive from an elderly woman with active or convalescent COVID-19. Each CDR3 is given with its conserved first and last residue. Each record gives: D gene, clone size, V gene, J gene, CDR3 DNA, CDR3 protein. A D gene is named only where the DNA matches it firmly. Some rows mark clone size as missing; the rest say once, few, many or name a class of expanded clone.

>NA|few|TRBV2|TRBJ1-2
TGTGCCAGCAGTGAAGACGGGGGGCATTATGGCTACACCTTC
CASSEDGGHYGYTF
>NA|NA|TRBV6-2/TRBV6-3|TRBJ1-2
TGTGCCAGCAGTTACTTCAGAACCTATGGCTACACCTTC
CASSYFRTYGYTF
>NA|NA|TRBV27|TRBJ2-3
TGTGCCAGCAGCCTGGGAGAGGGAGGCACAGATACGCAGTATTTT
CASSLGEGGTDTQYF
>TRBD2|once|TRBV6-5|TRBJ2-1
TGTGCCAGCAGGGTACCTATAGCGGGGCAGCAGTTCTTC
CASRVPIAGQQFF
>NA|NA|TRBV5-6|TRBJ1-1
TGTGCCAGCAGCTTGGGCCTCGGGACTGAAGCTTTCTTT
CASSLGLGTEAFF
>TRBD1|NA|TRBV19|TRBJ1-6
TGTGCCAGTAGTACGCTACAGGGGAATTCACCCCTCCACTTT
CASSTLQGNSPLHF
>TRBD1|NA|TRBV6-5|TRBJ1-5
TGTGCCAGCAGGCCAGACAGGGGAGGCAATCAGCCCCAGCATTTT
CASRPDRGGNQPQHF
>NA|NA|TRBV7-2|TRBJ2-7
TGTGCCAGCAGCTTAGATCAGGGGTCCTACGAGCAGTACTTC
CASSLDQGSYEQYF
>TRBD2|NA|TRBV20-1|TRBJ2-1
TGCAGTGCTAGTCATCGGCTAGCGGGAGGTGAGCAGTTCTTC
CSASHRLAGGEQFF
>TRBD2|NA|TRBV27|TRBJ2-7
TGTGCCAGCAGCGGGGTGGCTAGCGGCGACTACGAGCAGTACTTC
CASSGVASGDYEQYF
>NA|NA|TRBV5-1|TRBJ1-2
TGCGCCAGCAGCCTCTTCGTCAGGGAGGGAGGCTACACCTTC
CASSLFVREGGYTF
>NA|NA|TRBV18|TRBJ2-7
TGTGCCAGCTCAGCAGCCTACGAGCAGTACTTC
CASSAAYEQYF
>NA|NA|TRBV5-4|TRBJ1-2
TGTGCCAGCAGCTTTGGGGGCGCGAACTATGGCTACACCTTC
CASSFGGANYGYTF
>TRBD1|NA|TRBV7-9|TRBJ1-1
TGTGCCAGCAGCTTACTACAGGGGGACACTGAAGCTTTCTTT
CASSLLQGDTEAFF
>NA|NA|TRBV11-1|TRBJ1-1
TGTGCCAGCAGGGCACAGGGGAACACTGAAGCTTTCTTT
CASRAQGNTEAFF
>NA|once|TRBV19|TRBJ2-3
TGTGCCAGTAGTCCCCAGGGTACAGATACGCAGTATTTT
CASSPQGTDTQYF